The 14 T cell receptor beta chains below come from one sample, sequenced in a study of cytomegalovirus exposure and HLA in healthy donors (dated by TCRdb to 2016 to 2017). Libraries came from the immunoSEQ multiplex PCR assay. The multiplex PCR relied on a mix of 60 forward primers for TCR Vbeta segments and 13 reverse primers for TCR Jbeta segments. TCRdb mirrors the immuneACCESS table, restricted to in-frame sequences. Some clones are absent from its copies; in checked studies, under half trace to an unresolved V gene, and the reason for the others is unknown. The sample contains 100,000 to 150,000 clones, 70% to 85% of them found a single time. The ten largest clones represent 9.5% to 15% of the sample. Sequencing used PBMCs. Receptors were obtained from a woman between 40 and 55 years old in good health and CMV-seropositive.

As DNA, the CDR3 is TGTGCCAGCAACCGACAGGAGCTTTACGAGCAGTACTTC. Protein sequence: CASNRQELYEQYF. The chain has TRBV28 and TRBJ2-7, with D perhaps matching TRBD1 (6 bases). This CDR3 spans 13 amino acids. Trimming shortened V by 7 bases and J by 4 bases, and 14 bases separated the two germline ends. Germline V lookup: CDR1 MDHEN, CDR2 SYDVKM.

This chain links TRBV7-9 with TRBJ1-3, with 9 bases aligning to TRBD1. Trimming removed 5 bases from V and 0 bases from J; junction bases left unmatched: 5. The CDR3 totals 16 residues. Germline V gives CDR1 SEHNR, CDR2 FQNEAQ (reference sequence). The CDR3 protein is CASSRGDRASGNTIYF. The CDR3 DNA follows: TGTGCCAGCAGCCGGGGGGACAGGGCCTCTGGAAACACCATATATTTT.

The chain uses TRBV28 and TRBJ1-5; 8 nucleotides align to TRBD1. CDR3 length: 15 amino acids. Germline values: CDR1 MDHEN, CDR2 SYDVKM. V was pared by 6 bases and J by 2 bases, with 6 bases of the junction left unmatched. CDR3 in DNA: TGTGCCAGCAGAGGGGGACAGGTACGCAATCAGCCCCAGCATTTT. This gives the protein CASRGGQVRNQPQHF.

The chain links TRBV6-5 to TRBJ1-1; the D is unclear. The germline V gene has CDR1 MNHEY and CDR2 SVGAGI. The V end was cut by 6 bases, the J end by 0 bases, with 11 bases between. This CDR3 contains 14 residues. CDR3 sequence reads: CASRAALVNTEAFF. In DNA, the CDR3 is TGTGCCAGCAGGGCGGCGCTCGTGAACACTGAAGCTTTCTTT.

This clone has only a few counts. The V call is TRBV7-9, the J call TRBJ2-2; the match to TRBD1 covers 7 bases. CDR1 is SEHNR, CDR2 FQNEAQ, per germline (reference sequence). The CDR3 is made up of 15 amino acids. The J segment lost 1 base and the V segment lost 5 bases, leaving 4 bases of the junction unmatched. CDR3 protein: CASSHRDRNTGELFF. In DNA form, the CDR3 reads TGTGCCAGCAGCCACCGGGACAGGAACACCGGGGAGCTGTTTTTT.

This chain uses TRBV19 with TRBJ1-2, with D unclear. V dropped 7 bases and J dropped 3 bases, with 9 bases sitting between them. Germline CDR1 and CDR2: LNHDA and SQIVND (reference sequence). The CDR3 has 12 residues. CDR3 residues: CASTRGDYGYTF. The CDR3 nucleotides are TGTGCCAGTACCCGGGGTGACTATGGCTACACCTTC. The variable domain in full, with the rest retrieved from reference TRBV19 and TRBJ1-2, is DGGITQSPKYLFRKEGQNVTLSCEQNLNHDAMYWYRQDPGQGLRLIYYSQIVNDFQKGDIAEGYSVSREKKESFPLTVTSAQKNPTAFYLCASTRGDYGYTFGSGTRLTVV.

This clone was found a few times. J is TRBJ1-6 and V is TRBV6-1; a possible D gene is TRBD1 (5 bases). Between the trimmed V and J ends, which lost 3 bases and 5 bases, there was a span of 11 bases. CDR1 MNHNS and CDR2 SASEGT come from the germline V gene. This CDR3 has 15 amino acids. CDR3 coding DNA: TGTGCCAGCAGTGAGCCGGGACTTAATAATTCACCCCTCCACTTT. Protein sequence: CASSEPGLNNSPLHF.

V and J are TRBV5-4 and TRBJ1-4; 7 bases are a match to TRBD1. The length of the CDR3 is 14 residues. In germline, CDR1 is SGHNT, CDR2 YYREEE (reference sequence). With V trimmed by 4 bases and J by 4 bases, 4 bases remained unmatched. CDR3 in DNA: TGTGCCAGCAGCCCACAGGGGCGTAATGAAAAACTGTTTTTT. Protein product: CASSPQGRNEKLFF. Full variable domain (rest looked up from reference TRBV5-4 and TRBJ1-4): ETGVTQSPTHLIKTRGQQVTLRCSSQSGHNTVSWYQQALGQGPQFIFQYYREEENGRGNFPPRFSGLQFPNYSSELNVNALELDDSALYLCASSPQGRNEKLFFGSGTQLSVL.

This sequence joins TRBV7-3 and TRBJ2-2; tentative D call: TRBD2 (6 bases). Trimming left V 4 bases short and J 7 bases short, with 13 bases between. CDR3 length equals 14 residues. Germline loops: CDR1 SGHTA, CDR2 FQGTGA. The CDR3 protein is CASSSSGAHGELFF. The CDR3 nucleotides are TGTGCCAGCAGCTCGTCGGGAGCACACGGGGAGCTGTTTTTT.

V gene TRBV7-3 combines with J gene TRBJ2-3; a possible D gene is TRBD2 (6 bases). The germline V gene has CDR1 SGHTA and CDR2 FQGTGA. This CDR3 is 15 amino acids long. Deletions cut 2 bases from V and 2 bases from J, with 11 bases between. The CDR3 sequence is CASSLGTGNTDTQYF. DNA of the CDR3: TGTGCCAGCAGCTTAGGGACTGGAAACACAGATACGCAGTATTTT.

The chain uses TRBV14 and TRBJ2-5; 10 positions match TRBD1. The germline gives CDR1 SGHDN, CDR2 FVKESK. V gave up 4 bases and J gave up 0 bases; unmatched junction bases: 5. The CDR3 runs 16 residues. CDR3 sequence (DNA): TGTGCCAGCAGCCCGGGACAGGGGACGCACCAAGAGACCCAGTACTTC. The encoded protein is CASSPGQGTHQETQYF.

This sequence joins TRBV18 and TRBJ2-7, with 13 bases lining up with TRBD2. V gave up 1 base and J gave up 1 base; unmatched junction bases: 13. This CDR3 is built from 20 residues. Per the germline V gene, CDR1 is KGHSH and CDR2 is LQKENI. CDR3 coding DNA: TGTGCCAGCTCACCACTGCCAACCGGGACTAGCGGGATGAGGTCCTACGAGCAGTACTTC. This translates into CASSPLPTGTSGMRSYEQYF.

The rearrangement joins TRBV30 to TRBJ1-1, with a possible D match to TRBD1 (6 bases). CDR3 length: 13 residues. Germline loops: CDR1 GTSNPN, CDR2 SVGIG (reference sequence). The CDR3 nucleotides read TGTGCTGTCCAAGGGGGGGAGAACACTGAAGCTTTCTTT. The encoded protein is CAVQGGENTEAFF.

As concerns this clone: Other DNA sequences in the sample encode the same CDR3. CDR3 DNA sequence: TGCGCCAGCAGCTTCCTAGCGGGATCATACAATGAGCAGTTCTTC. Its translation is CASSFLAGSYNEQFF. The V gene is TRBV5-1, the J gene TRBJ2-1; 9 bases align to TRBD2. CDR3 length equals 15 residues. V lost 2 bases and J lost 4; bases outside the gene matches: 4. Germline loops: CDR1 SGHRS, CDR2 YFSETQ.